The rows below give T cell receptor beta chains drawn from one sample of a study of CXCR3-negative and CXCR3-positive naive CD8 T cells. TCRdb re-called the 5' RACE reads and shows each CDR3 protein once, DNA omitted. Its table records 50,000 or so distinct CDR3 sequences. Source material: naive CXCR3+ CD8+ T cells from blood. These receptors all come from a human donor in good health. Some clones in this sample may be carry-over from other donors' samples. Each CDR3 is given with its conserved first and last residue. Fields, in order: CDR3 length, V gene, J gene, CDR3 protein.

16	TRBV6-5	TRBJ1-5	CASSTGGYVGNQPQHF
16	TRBV28	TRBJ2-7	CASSFVHPASSYEQYF
14	TRBV29-1	TRBJ2-2	CSVEDRAVNGELFF
14	TRBV28	TRBJ1-6	CASSFRLLGSPLHF
17	TRBV23-1	TRBJ2-1	CASSRFLQGAENNEQFF
13	TRBV7-9	TRBJ2-5	CASGQGGQETQYF
15	TRBV29-1	TRBJ2-2	CSVEVAGAGTGELFF
19	TRBV24-1	TRBJ2-5	CATSDPKTSGGPAGETQYF
16	TRBV7-2	TRBJ2-3	CASSLAEAGYTDTQYF
16	TRBV7-2	TRBJ1-3	CASSTSPGMAGNTIYF
17	TRBV15	TRBJ2-7	CATSRDIGIPGAYEQYF
14	TRBV27	TRBJ1-2	CASSFGTGSYGYTF
12	TRBV2	TRBJ2-7	CATRTGLYEQYF
14	TRBV7-2	TRBJ1-5	CASELTGLVGPQHF
17	TRBV4-1	TRBJ1-5	CASSQGFGVGSNQPQHF
14	TRBV9	TRBJ2-7	CASSGETVSYEQYF
16	TRBV25-1	TRBJ1-2	CASSPRDSEALDGYTF
15	TRBV4-3	TRBJ1-2	CASSQDLTTMWGYTF
16	TRBV12-3/TRBV12-4	TRBJ2-6	CASSLEGGPGANVLTF
16	TRBV12-3/TRBV12-4	TRBJ2-2	CASSFPGTVNTGELFF
15	TRBV12-5	TRBJ2-3	CASGFGSGDQRAQYF
16	TRBV15	TRBJ2-2	CATSTIPGGGTGELFF
13	TRBV6-2/TRBV6-3	TRBJ1-5	CASSPSPDQPQHF
13	TRBV11-2	TRBJ1-6	CASSLLGGSPLHF
14	TRBV19	TRBJ2-7	CASSTGPSSYEQYF
16	TRBV7-3	TRBJ2-1	CASSLGVGGYYNEQFF
15	TRBV6-2/TRBV6-3	TRBJ2-7	CASSSPRQSSYEQYF
19	TRBV29-1	TRBJ2-6	CSVEDWRATGRSGASVLTF
13	TRBV15	TRBJ2-1	CATSRETDNEQFF
13	TRBV4-3	TRBJ2-2	CASSQGITGELFF
12	TRBV15	TRBJ1-1	CATSPGATEAFF
16	TRBV27	TRBJ2-2	CASSFLEVAGTGELFF